The entry that follows covers one T cell receptor (beta chain) sequence. This clone occurred a few times. Its antigen is still unknown. Throughout, gene names and germline sequences are given for the mouse. The CDR3 extends 1 residue past the end of the read, so its final part is completed from the germline J gene. These data come from a study of tissue T cells after allogeneic stem cell transplantation (dated by TCRdb to about 2022). Regarding the complete study: Using research autopsies of patients with and without GVHD, plus mouse models of GVHD, the study profiled TCR beta repertoires across many tissues. The human arm was a prospective observational study without blinding or randomization. Overall study outcomes, separate from this receptor: Within patients, how anatomically similar the tissues were was a key factor in shaping TCR repertoire composition, regardless of disease or transplant status. In both patients and mice, T cells from blood and spleen covered only a limited part of the TCR repertoire found in tissues. Which tissue TCRs were alloreactive or antigen-specific was not determined in the study, and some clones might have been persisting host cells. The patient cohort was small and varied clinically, and sampling depth was recognized as a limitation. Only a few T cell clones appeared in more than one patient, yet motif-based clustering showed tissue-specific repertoire signatures that were shared between patients.

Libraries came from the immunoSEQ multiplex PCR assay. TCRbeta CDR3 sequencing was done by Adaptive Biotechnologies at survey depth, reporting CDR3 sequences, V/J genes, productive frequency and template counts. TCR beta CDR3 regions were amplified from genomic DNA instead of RNA. In the paper's pipeline: Jensen-Shannon divergence served to quantify pairwise repertoire overlap between tissues, with 0 meaning identical and 1 meaning complete divergence. Tissues were clustered by single-linkage agglomerative hierarchical clustering of pairwise JSD values and displayed as dendrograms. GLIPH2 was run on all patient samples with simulation_depth 1000, kmer_min_depth 3, cdr3_length_cutoff 8, keeping groups with more than two unique CDR3s. In a standardized tissue-overlap score, Jaccard GLIPH-group overlap across patients was extrapolated to a standard repertoire size of 1000 clones. To look at how diversity was associated with clinical or experimental variables, linear mixed-effect models were used, with tissue treated as a fixed effect and individual treated as a random effect. TCRdb obtained this table from immuneACCESS and retained in-frame rearrangements with V and J assigned. These tables miss some clones; where compared with another copy, unresolved V genes account for less than half of the shortfall, and the remainder is unexplained. That table is the source of V, J and clone size, and D and trimming were worked out from the DNA. The sample table shows fewer than 4,500 clones, and roughly 50% are seen once. The top ten clones comprise roughly a fifth of the sample.

Trimming takes 2 bases off V and 5 bases off J; junction bases not matched to a gene: 5. The CDR3, from cysteine to phenylalanine, totals 14 residues. The DNA covers only part of the CDR3, 39 bases in frame from base 1. Based on the germline V gene (reference sequence), the CDR1 and CDR2 sequences are NNHNN and SYGAGS. Explained via the paper, the time point label denotes: mouse harvest day 14 after allogeneic transplant. Each mouse graft consisted of 10^7 T-cell-depleted bone marrow cells plus 10^6 splenic CD5+ T cells and was given by tail vein injection. A major MHC-mismatch B6 (H2b) into BALB/c (H2d) model was used to model mouse GVHD, and tissues were profiled at day 7 or 14. On day 7 or 14 post-transplant, mouse tissues and retro-orbital blood were harvested with separate sterile tools for each animal, and livers were flushed before harvest. Before genomic DNA isolation with the DNeasy Blood & Tissue Kit, mouse tissues were minced with razor blades in buffered saline.

The sample taken for sequencing was gut tissue. This receptor was obtained from a female BALB/c mouse given C57BL/6 T cells with graft-versus-host disease after an allogeneic hematopoietic cell transplant. The sequence joins TRBV13-2 to TRBJ2-7, with TRBD2 matching 9 junction bases. The CDR3: CASGEGTGRHEQYF. CDR3 DNA (partial): TGTGCCAGCGGTGAGGGGACTGGGAGGCATGAACAGTAC.